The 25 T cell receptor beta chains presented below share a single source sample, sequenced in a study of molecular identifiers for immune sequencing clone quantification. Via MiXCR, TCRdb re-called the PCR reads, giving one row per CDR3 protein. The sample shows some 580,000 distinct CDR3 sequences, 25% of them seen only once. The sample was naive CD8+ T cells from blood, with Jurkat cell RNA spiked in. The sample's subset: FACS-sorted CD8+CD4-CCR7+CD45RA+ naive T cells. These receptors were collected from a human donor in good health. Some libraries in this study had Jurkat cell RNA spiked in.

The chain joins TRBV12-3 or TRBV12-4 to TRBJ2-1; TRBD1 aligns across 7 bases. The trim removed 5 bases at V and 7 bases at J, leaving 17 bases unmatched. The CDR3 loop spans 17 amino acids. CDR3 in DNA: TGTGCCAGCAGTCCAGGGTTAGGGGGCCTGACGGGGAATGAGCAGTTCTTC. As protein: CASSPGLGGLTGNEQFF.

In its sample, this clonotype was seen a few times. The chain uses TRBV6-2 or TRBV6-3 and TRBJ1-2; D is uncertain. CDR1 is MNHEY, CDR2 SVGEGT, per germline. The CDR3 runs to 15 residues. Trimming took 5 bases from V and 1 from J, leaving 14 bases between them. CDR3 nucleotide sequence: TGTGCCAGCAGTGACCCCGACATTCATAACTATGGCTACACCTTC. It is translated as CASSDPDIHNYGYTF.

The CDR3: CASSSNLGVAFF. The CDR3 DNA reads as TGTGCCAGCAGTAGTAATCTTGGAGTAGCTTTCTTT. This chain connects TRBV12-3 or TRBV12-4 to TRBJ1-1, with no clear D. The CDR3 contains 12 residues. Trimming removed 5 bases from V and 10 bases from J, with 14 bases in between.

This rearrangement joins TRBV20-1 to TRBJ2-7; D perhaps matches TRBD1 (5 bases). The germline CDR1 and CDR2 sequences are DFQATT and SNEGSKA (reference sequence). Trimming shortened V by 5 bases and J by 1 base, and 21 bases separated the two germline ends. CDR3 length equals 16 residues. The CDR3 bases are TGCAGTGCTCAGGACATGGACGCCCCCCGATCCTACGAGCAGTACTTC. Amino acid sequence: CSAQDMDAPRSYEQYF.

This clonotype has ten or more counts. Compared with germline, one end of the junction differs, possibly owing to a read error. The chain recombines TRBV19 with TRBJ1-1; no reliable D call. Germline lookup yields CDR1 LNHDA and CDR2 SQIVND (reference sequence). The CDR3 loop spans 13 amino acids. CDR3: CASSIGPNTEAFF. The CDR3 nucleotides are TGCGCCAGCAGTATAGGCCCGAACACTGAAGCTTTCTTT.

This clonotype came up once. This CDR3 reads CASNLYETQYF. The CDR3 DNA is TGTGCCAGCAACTTGTACGAGACCCAGTACTTC. The chain uses TRBV7-2 and TRBJ2-5, with D unclear. V was clipped by 7 bases and J by 5 bases, with 8 bases between them. Germline V gene data show CDR1 as SGHTA and CDR2 as FQGNSA. CDR3 size: 11 residues.

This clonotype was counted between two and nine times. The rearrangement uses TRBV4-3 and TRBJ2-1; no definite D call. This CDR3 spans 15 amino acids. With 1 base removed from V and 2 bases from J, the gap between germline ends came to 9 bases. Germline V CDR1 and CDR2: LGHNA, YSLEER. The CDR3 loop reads CASSQAAGAYNEQFF. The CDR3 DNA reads TGCGCCAGCAGCCAAGCTGCCGGCGCCTACAATGAGCAGTTCTTC.

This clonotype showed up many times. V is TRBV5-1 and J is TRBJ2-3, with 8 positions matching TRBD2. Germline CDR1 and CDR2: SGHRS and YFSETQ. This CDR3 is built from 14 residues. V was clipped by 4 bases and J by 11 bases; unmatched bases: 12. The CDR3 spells CASSPTGGALGQYF. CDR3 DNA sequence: TGCGCCAGCAGCCCAACCGGGGGGGCCCTCGGGCAGTATTTT.

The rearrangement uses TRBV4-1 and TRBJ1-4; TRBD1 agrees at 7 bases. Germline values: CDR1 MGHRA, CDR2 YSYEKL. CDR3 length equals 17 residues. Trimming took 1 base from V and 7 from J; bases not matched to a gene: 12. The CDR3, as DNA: TGCGCCAGCAGCCAAGTTCAGGGGGAGTGGAGTAGTGAAAAACTGTTTTTT. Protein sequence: CASSQVQGEWSSEKLFF.

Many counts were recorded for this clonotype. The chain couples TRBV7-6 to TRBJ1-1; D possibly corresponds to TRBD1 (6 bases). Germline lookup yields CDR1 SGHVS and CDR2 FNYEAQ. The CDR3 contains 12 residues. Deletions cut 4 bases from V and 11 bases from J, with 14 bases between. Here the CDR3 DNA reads TGTGCCAGCAGCTCCGGACAGTCGGAGGCTTTCTTT. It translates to CASSSGQSEAFF. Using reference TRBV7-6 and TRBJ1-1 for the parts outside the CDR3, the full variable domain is GAGVSQSPRYKVTKRGQDVALRCDPISGHVSLYWYRQALGQGPEFLTYFNYEAQQDKSGLPNDRFSAERPEGSISTLTIQRTEQRDSAMYRCASSSGQSEAFFGQGTRLTVV.

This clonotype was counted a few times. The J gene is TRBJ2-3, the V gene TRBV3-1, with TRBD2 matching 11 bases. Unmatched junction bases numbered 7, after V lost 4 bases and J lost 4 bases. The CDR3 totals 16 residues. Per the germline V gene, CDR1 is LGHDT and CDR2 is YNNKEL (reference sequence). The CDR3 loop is CASSPIAGGPADTQYF. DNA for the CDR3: TGTGCCAGCAGCCCCATAGCGGGGGGGCCCGCAGATACGCAGTATTTT.

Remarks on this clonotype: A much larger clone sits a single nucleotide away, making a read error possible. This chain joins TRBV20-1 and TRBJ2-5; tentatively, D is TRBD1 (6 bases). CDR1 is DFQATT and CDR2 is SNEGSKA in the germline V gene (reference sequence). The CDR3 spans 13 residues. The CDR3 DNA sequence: TGCAGTGCCAGGACAGTTTTCCAAGAGACCCTGTACTTC. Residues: CSARTVFQETLYF.

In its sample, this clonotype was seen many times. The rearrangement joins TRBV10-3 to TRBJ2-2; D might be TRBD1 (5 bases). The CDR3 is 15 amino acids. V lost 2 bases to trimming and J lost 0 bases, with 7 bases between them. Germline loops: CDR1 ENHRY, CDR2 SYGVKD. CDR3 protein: CAISETGSNTGELFF. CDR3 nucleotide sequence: TGTGCCATCAGTGAGACAGGATCGAACACCGGGGAGCTGTTTTTT.

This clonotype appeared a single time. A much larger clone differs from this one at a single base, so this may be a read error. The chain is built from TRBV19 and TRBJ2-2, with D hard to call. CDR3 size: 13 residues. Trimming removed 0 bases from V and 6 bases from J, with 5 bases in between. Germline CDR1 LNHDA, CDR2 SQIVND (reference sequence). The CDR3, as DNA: TGTGCCAGTAGTATAGAGGCAGCCGGGGAGCTGTTTTTT. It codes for CASSIEAAGELFF.

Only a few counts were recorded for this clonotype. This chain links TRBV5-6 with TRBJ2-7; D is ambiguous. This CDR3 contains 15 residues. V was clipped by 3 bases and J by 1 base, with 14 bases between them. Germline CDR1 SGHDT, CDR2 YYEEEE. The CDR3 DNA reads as TGTGCCAGCAGCTCCGCTTTCGGGTCTTCCTACGAGCAGTACTTC. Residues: CASSSAFGSSYEQYF.

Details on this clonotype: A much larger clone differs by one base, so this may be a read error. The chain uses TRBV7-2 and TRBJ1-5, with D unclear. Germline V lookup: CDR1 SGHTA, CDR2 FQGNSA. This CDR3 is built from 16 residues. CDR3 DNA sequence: TGTGCCAGCGGCTTATCCATCATCGGGAACAATCAGCCCCAGCATTTT. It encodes CASGLSIIGNNQPQHF. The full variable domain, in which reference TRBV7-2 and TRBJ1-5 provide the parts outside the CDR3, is GAGVSQSPSNKVTEKGKDVELRCDPISGHTALYWYRQSLGQGLEFLIYFQGNSAPDKSGLPSDRFSAERTGGSVSTLTIQRTQQEDSAVYLCASGLSIIGNNQPQHFGDGTRLSIL.

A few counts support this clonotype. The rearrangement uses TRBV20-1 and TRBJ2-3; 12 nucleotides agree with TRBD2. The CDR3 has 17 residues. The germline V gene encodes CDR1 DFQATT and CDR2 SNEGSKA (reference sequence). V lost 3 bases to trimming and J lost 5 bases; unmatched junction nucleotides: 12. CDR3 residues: CSARSPLAGGLIDTQYF. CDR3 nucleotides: TGCAGTGCTAGGTCCCCCCTAGCGGGAGGGTTAATAGATACGCAGTATTTT.

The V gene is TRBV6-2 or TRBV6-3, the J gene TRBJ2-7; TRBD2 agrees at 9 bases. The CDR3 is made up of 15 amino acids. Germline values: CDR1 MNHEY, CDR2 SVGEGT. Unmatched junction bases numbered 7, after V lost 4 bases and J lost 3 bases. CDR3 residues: CASSSSSTSGYEQYF. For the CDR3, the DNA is TGTGCCAGCAGTTCCTCCTCGACTAGCGGCTACGAGCAGTACTTC.

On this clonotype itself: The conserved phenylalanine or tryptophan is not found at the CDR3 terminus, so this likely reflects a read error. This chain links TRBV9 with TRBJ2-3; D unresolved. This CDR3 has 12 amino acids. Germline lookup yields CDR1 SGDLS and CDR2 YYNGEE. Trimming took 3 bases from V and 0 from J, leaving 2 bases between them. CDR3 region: CASSASTDTQYS. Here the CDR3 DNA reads TGTGCCAGCAGCGCGAGCACAGATACGCAGTATTCT.

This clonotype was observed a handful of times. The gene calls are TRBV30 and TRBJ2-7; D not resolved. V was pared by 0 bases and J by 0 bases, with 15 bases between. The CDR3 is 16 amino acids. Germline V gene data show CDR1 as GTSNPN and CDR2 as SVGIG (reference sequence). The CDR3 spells CAWSVPAITLSYEQYF. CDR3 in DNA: TGTGCCTGGAGTGTACCCGCCATTACTCTCTCCTACGAGCAGTACTTC.

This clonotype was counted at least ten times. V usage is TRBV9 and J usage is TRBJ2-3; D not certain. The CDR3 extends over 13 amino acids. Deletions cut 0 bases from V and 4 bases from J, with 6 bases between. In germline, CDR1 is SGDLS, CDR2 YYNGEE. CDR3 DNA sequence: TGTGCCAGCAGCGTAGAAGTCTCAGATACGCAGTATTTT. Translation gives CASSVEVSDTQYF.

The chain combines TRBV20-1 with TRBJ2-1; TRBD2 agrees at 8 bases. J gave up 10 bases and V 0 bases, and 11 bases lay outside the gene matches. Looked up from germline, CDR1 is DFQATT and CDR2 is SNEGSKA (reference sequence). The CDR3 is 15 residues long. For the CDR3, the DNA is TGCAGTGCTAGAGATCGGCGGGGGGCTTCCTACGAGCAGTTCTTC. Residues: CSARDRRGASYEQFF.

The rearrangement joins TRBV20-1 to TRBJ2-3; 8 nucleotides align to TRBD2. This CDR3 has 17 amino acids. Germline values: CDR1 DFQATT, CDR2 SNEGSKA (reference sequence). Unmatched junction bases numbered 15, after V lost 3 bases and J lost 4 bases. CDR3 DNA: TGCAGTGCTAGCCTAGGCGGGGGGTACGGGGTGGCAGATACGCAGTATTTT. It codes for CSASLGGGYGVADTQYF.

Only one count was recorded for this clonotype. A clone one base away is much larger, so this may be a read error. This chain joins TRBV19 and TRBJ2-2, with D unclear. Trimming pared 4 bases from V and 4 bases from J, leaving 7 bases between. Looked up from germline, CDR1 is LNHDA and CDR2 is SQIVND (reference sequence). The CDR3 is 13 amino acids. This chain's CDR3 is CASSTGTTGELFF. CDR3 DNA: TGTGCCAGTAGTACAGGAACCACCGGGGAGCTGTTTTTT.

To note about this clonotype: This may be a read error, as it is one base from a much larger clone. The CDR3 nucleotides read TGTGCCAGCAGCTTACTTTCAGAGGATACGCAGCATTTT. It specifies CASSLLSEDTQHF. The rearrangement joins TRBV7-9 to TRBJ2-3; no clear D. TRBJ1-5 matches the DNA end more closely, so the J call is doubtful. The germline V gene encodes CDR1 SEHNR and CDR2 FQNEAQ (reference sequence). The CDR3 consists of 13 residues.